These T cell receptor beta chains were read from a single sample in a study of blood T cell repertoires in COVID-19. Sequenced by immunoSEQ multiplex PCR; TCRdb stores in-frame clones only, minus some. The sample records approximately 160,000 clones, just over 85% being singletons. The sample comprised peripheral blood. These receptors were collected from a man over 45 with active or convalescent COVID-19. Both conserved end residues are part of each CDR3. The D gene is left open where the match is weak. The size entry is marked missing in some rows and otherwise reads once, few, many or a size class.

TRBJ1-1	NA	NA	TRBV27	CASRKFGRGWKGEDTEAFF	TGTGCCAGCAGGAAATTTGGGAGGGGATGGAAGGGGGAGGATACTGAAGCTTTCTTT
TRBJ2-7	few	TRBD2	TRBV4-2	CASSQEMRTSNEQYF	TGTGCCAGCAGCCAAGAGATGAGGACTAGCAATGAGCAGTACTTC
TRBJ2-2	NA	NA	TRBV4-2	CASSQADRAGELFF	TGTGCCAGCAGCCAAGCTGACCGGGCCGGGGAGCTGTTTTTT
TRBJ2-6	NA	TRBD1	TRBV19	CASSIDSGTGVFSGANVLTF	TGTGCCAGTAGTATAGACTCCGGGACAGGGGTGTTCTCTGGGGCCAACGTCCTGACTTTC
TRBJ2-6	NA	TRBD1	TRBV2	CASSERGGDNVLTF	TGTGCCAGCAGTGAGCGAGGGGGCGATAACGTCCTGACTTTC
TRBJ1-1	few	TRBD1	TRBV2	CASSESGGTEAFF	TGTGCCAGCAGTGAATCAGGGGGCACTGAAGCTTTCTTT
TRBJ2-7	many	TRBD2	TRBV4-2	CASSQAGAGGHFGYEQYF	TGTGCCAGCAGCCAAGCTGGAGCGGGAGGACATTTTGGGTACGAGCAGTACTTC
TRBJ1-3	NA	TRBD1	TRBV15	CATSKQGQSYSGNTIYF	TGTGCCACCAGCAAACAGGGACAGAGCTACTCTGGAAACACCATATATTTT
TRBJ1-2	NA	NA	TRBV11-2	CASSLTGSRYGYTF	TGTGCCAGCAGCTTAACCGGGAGTCGCTATGGCTACACCTTC
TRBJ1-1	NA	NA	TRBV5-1	CASRHQGPNTEAFF	TGCGCCAGCCGCCACCAGGGCCCGAACACTGAAGCTTTCTTT
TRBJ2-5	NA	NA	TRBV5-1	CASRGGGETQYF	TGCGCCAGCAGGGGGGGAGGTGAGACCCAGTACTTC
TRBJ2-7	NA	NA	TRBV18	CASSSPQGFPYEQYF	TGTGCCAGCTCTTCGCCGCAGGGGTTCCCCTACGAGCAGTACTTC
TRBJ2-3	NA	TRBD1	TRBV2	CASRLQGADTQYF	TGTGCCAGCAGATTACAGGGGGCTGATACGCAGTATTTT
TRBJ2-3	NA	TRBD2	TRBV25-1	CASGASGGAVDTQYF	TGTGCCAGCGGAGCATCGGGGGGGGCGGTAGATACGCAGTATTTT
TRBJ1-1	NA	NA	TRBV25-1	CASRGREGRTEAFF	TGTGCCAGCAGGGGCAGGGAAGGTCGGACTGAAGCTTTCTTT
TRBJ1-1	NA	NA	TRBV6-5	CASSYQGNTEAFF	TGTGCCAGCAGTTACCAGGGGAACACTGAAGCTTTCTTT
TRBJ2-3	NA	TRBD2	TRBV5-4	CASSSGTSGGVGDTQYF	TGTGCCAGCAGCTCGGGGACTAGCGGGGGGGTTGGAGATACGCAGTATTTT
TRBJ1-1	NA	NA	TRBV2	CASRESLGVPEAFF	TGTGCCAGCAGAGAATCGTTAGGGGTTCCTGAAGCTTTCTTT
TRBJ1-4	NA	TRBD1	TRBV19	CASSIGGRGLHEKLFF	TGTGCCAGTAGTATAGGGGGCAGGGGGCTACATGAAAAACTGTTTTTT
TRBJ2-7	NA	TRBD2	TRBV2	CASRHRTSGAYEQYF	TGTGCCAGCAGACATCGGACTAGCGGAGCCTACGAGCAGTACTTC
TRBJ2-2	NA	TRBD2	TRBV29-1	CSVALGGNPNTGELFF	TGCAGCGTTGCCCTGGGGGGGAACCCGAACACCGGGGAGCTGTTTTTT
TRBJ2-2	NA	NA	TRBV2	CASNKEGGELFF	TGTGCCAGCAACAAGGAGGGCGGGGAGCTGTTTTTT
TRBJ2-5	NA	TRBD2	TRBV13	CASLAGGPHPPQETQYF	TGTGCCAGTCTAGCGGGAGGGCCGCATCCCCCCCAAGAGACCCAGTACTTC
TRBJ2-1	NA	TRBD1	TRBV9	CASSVAGQGSPNEQFF	TGTGCCAGCAGCGTAGCAGGACAGGGCTCCCCGAATGAGCAGTTCTTC
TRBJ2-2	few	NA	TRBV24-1	CATSDPGGELFF	TGTGCCACCTCAGATCCGGGCGGGGAGCTGTTTTTT
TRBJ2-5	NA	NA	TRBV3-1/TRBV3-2	CASSQRLEGTQYF	TGTGCCAGCAGCCAACGTCTAGAAGGGACCCAGTACTTC
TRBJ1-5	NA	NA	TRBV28	CASSSGGPQHF	TGTGCCAGCAGTTCGGGGGGACCCCAGCATTTT
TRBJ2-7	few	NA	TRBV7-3	CASSSSSGSYEQYF	TGTGCCAGCAGCTCCTCATCGGGATCCTACGAGCAGTACTTC
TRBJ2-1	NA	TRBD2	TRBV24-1	CATSDLVGERGGRDEQFF	TGTGCCACCAGTGATCTCGTAGGTGAGCGGGGGGGCAGGGATGAGCAGTTCTTC
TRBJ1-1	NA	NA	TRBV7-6	CASSLEEYTEAFF	TGTGCCAGCAGCTTAGAAGAGTACACTGAAGCTTTCTTT
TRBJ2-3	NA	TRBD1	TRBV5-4	CASSQGQVSTDTQYF	TGTGCCAGCAGCCAAGGACAGGTCAGCACAGATACGCAGTATTTT
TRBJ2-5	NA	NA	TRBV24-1	CATSDVMETQYF	TGTGCCACCAGTGATGTCATGGAGACCCAGTACTTC
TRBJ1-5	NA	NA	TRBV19	CASSTQRGQPQHF	TGTGCCAGTAGTACACAGCGGGGACAGCCCCAGCATTTT
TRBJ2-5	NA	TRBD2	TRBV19	CASSIVGTREETQYF	TGTGCCAGTAGTATAGTTGGGACTAGAGAAGAGACCCAGTACTTC
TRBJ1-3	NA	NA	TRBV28	CASTVGQGIPSGNTIYF	TGTGCCAGCACTGTCGGGCAGGGGATCCCCTCTGGAAACACCATATATTTT